These 10 T cell receptor beta chains were all obtained from the same sample, sequenced in a study of early T cells in non-severe SARS-CoV-2 infection. TCRdb analysed the 5' RACE reads with MiXCR anew, one entry per CDR3 protein. In the table there are under 95,000 distinct CDR3 sequences, more than 10% of which are singletons. The specimen sequenced was whole blood. All receptors derive from an adult who was a healthcare worker with PCR-confirmed SARS-CoV-2 infection or an uninfected control (not recorded which).

This clonotype was recorded a few times. V gene TRBV18 combines with J gene TRBJ1-1, with 7 bases matching TRBD1. J gave up 2 bases and V 6 bases, and 6 bases lay outside the gene matches. Germline assignment: CDR1 KGHSH and CDR2 LQKENI. The CDR3 length is 14 residues. This CDR3 is CASSGDRKNTEAFF. DNA of the CDR3: TGTGCCAGCTCGGGGGACAGAAAAAACACTGAAGCTTTCTTT.

There are a few counts of this clonotype. This chain links TRBV12-3 or TRBV12-4 with TRBJ1-5, with TRBD1 as a possible D gene (5 bases). Trimming pared 10 bases from V and 7 bases from J, leaving 17 bases between. The length of the CDR3 is 13 residues. For the CDR3, the DNA is TGTGCCACCAGGCAGGGTGCGGGCCAGCCCCAGCATTTT. Translated, it gives CATRQGAGQPQHF.

This clonotype has only a few counts. V usage is TRBV4-2 and J usage is TRBJ2-7, with 7 bases lining up with TRBD2. The CDR3 is 15 residues long. Losses at the gene ends were 1 base for V and 3 bases for J; bases not matched to a gene: 6. Germline V gene lookup returns CDR1 LGHNA and CDR2 YNFKEQ. Here the CDR3 DNA reads TGTGCCAGCAGCCAAGGGGCTAGCGGATACTACGAGCAGTACTTC. It yields the protein CASSQGASGYYEQYF.

At least ten counts were recorded for this clonotype. DNA of the CDR3: TGTGCCAGCTCACCGACAGGGGGACGCACCGGGGAGCTGTTTTTT. It specifies CASSPTGGRTGELFF. The V gene is TRBV18, the J gene TRBJ2-2; 9 bases line up with TRBD1. In germline, CDR1 is KGHSH, CDR2 LQKENI. The V and J ends lost 3 bases and 4 bases, in that order; junction bases with no gene match: 3. This CDR3 spans 15 amino acids. Looking up the rest from reference TRBV18 and TRBJ2-2 gives the full variable domain: NAGVMQNPRHLVRRRGQEARLRCSPMKGHSHVYWYRQLPEEGLKFMVYLQKENIIDESGMPKERFSAEFPKEGPSILRIQQVVRGDSAAYFCASSPTGGRTGELFFGEGSRLTVL.

The V gene is TRBV20-1, the J gene TRBJ2-3, with D hard to call. Germline V CDR1 and CDR2: DFQATT, SNEGSKA (reference sequence). This CDR3 comprises 13 residues. V was cut by 0 bases and J by 3 bases, with 7 bases left in between. DNA for the CDR3: TGCAGTGCTAGAGAAATGGGGACAGATACGCAGTATTTT. Translating it yields CSAREMGTDTQYF.

Many counts were recorded for this clonotype. V gene TRBV5-4 combines with J gene TRBJ2-5; D unresolved. V gave up 4 bases and J gave up 2 bases, with 6 bases separating them. This CDR3 spans 12 amino acids. Germline assignment: CDR1 SGHNT and CDR2 YYREEE (reference sequence). This CDR3 is CASSPWQETQYF. The CDR3 DNA sequence: TGTGCCAGCAGCCCTTGGCAAGAGACCCAGTACTTC.

Ten or more counts support this clonotype. This chain links TRBV28 with TRBJ1-3; perhaps TRBD1 as D (6 bases). This CDR3 is 14 amino acids long. From germline, CDR1 is MDHEN and CDR2 SYDVKM. V was trimmed by 2 bases and J by 15 bases, leaving 20 bases between them. Here the CDR3 DNA reads TGTGCCAGCAGTTTAGGCAGCAGGGGCACCACCGGATATTTT. This codes for CASSLGSRGTTGYF.

The chain uses TRBV3-1 and TRBJ2-7, with 11 bases aligning to TRBD2. The CDR3 extends over 16 amino acids. In germline, CDR1 is LGHDT, CDR2 YNNKEL (reference sequence). With V trimmed by 4 bases and J by 6 bases, 11 bases remained unmatched. For the CDR3, the DNA is TGTGCCAGCAGCCCAACCCAACTAGCGGGAGCATCCGAGCAGTACTTC. As protein: CASSPTQLAGASEQYF.

The table lists this clonotype with a count of one. The CDR3 bases are TGTGCCAGCAGGCACGGGACCTTAAATCAGCCCCAGCATTTT. It translates to CASRHGTLNQPQHF. This chain links TRBV28 with TRBJ1-5, with a weak D call TRBD1 (5 bases). This CDR3 region has 14 residues. Trimming took 6 bases from V and 4 from J, leaving 13 bases between them. Germline CDR1 MDHEN, CDR2 SYDVKM.

The table lists this clonotype with a few counts. The V call is TRBV28, the J call TRBJ1-4; D call uncertain. Germline CDR1 and CDR2: MDHEN and SYDVKM. With 5 bases removed from V and 7 bases from J, the gap between germline ends came to 8 bases. The CDR3 totals 12 residues. The CDR3 protein is CASSPQSEKLFF. The CDR3 nucleotides read TGTGCCAGCAGTCCTCAGAGTGAAAAACTGTTTTTT.